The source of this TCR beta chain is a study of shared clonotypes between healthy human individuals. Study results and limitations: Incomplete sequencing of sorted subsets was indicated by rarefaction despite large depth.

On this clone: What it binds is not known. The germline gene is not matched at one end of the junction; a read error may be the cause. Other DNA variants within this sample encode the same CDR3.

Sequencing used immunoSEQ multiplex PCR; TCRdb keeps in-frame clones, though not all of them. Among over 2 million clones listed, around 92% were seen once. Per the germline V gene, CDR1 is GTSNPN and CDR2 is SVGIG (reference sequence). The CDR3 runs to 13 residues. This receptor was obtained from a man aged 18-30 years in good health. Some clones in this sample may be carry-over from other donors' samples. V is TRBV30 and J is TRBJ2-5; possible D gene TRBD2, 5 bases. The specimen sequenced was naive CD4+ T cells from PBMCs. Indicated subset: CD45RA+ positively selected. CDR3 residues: CAWSVTAGETQYF. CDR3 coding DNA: TGTGCCTGGAGTGTTACAGCCGGGGAGACCCAATACTTC.